This TCR beta chain derives from a study of blood T cell repertoires in COVID-19. This clone was picked up one time. Repertoires were generated with immunoSEQ multiplex PCR, while TCRdb's copy carries only in-frame clones and drops some. The sample consists of about 99,000 clones, roughly nine tenths of them appearing once. Germline assignment: CDR1 MDHEN and CDR2 SYDVKM. This CDR3 is 17 amino acids long. V was shortened by 5 bases and J by 2 bases, with 18 bases between the two germline ends. The chain uses TRBV28 and TRBJ1-4, with a tentative D call TRBD1 (6 bases). The TCR originated in a human donor in a cohort sampled during active COVID-19. The source material was peripheral blood. Here the CDR3 reads CASSTGKVSETNEKLFF. CDR3 DNA: TGTGCCAGCAGTACAGGGAAAGTATCTGAGACTAATGAAAAACTGTTTTTT.